The next 32 T cell receptor beta chains were all read from a single sample in a study of PD-L1 blockade in urothelial cancer. Assay used: immunoSEQ multiplex PCR; TCRdb lists only in-frame clones, some missing. The sample has about 71,000 clones; 70% to 90% are singletons. Material: PBMCs, obtained around atezolizumab (anti-PD-L1) treatment. These receptors came from a man aged 60 to 69 with urothelial cancer.

The genes are TRBV21-1 and TRBJ1-5. TRBV21-1 is labeled a pseudogene. This CDR3 contains 16 residues. In DNA, the CDR3 is TGTGCCAGCAGCAAAATGTCCGCGGGATTCAATCAGCCCCAGCATTTT. This translates into CASSKMSAGFNQPQHF.

The rearrangement uses TRBV18 and TRBJ1-4; 7 bases agree with TRBD1. Looked up from germline, CDR1 is KGHSH and CDR2 is LQKENI. The length of the CDR3 is 13 residues. The V and J ends lost 4 bases and 8 bases, in that order; junction bases with no gene match: 4. CDR3 residues: CASSHRDREKLFF. CDR3 sequence (DNA): TGTGCCAGCTCACACCGGGACAGAGAAAAACTGTTTTTT.

This rearrangement joins TRBV6-1 to TRBJ1-2; 12 nucleotides align to TRBD1. The junction had 7 bases not matched to a gene; V was cut back by 2 bases and J by 6 bases. CDR3 length: 16 amino acids. CDR1 is MNHNS, CDR2 SASEGT, per germline. CDR3 residues: CASSELGTGGANGYTF. In DNA, the CDR3 is TGTGCCAGCAGTGAACTTGGGACAGGGGGCGCTAATGGCTACACCTTC.

The CDR3 nucleotides are TGTGCCTGGAGTGTACAGTCAGGGGGACGCGAGCAGTACTTC. It codes for CAWSVQSGGREQYF. The chain has TRBV30 and TRBJ2-7; TRBD1 matches 7 bases. Germline lookup yields CDR1 GTSNPN and CDR2 SVGIG (reference sequence). Trimming took 0 bases from V and 6 from J; bases not matched to a gene: 8. The CDR3 totals 14 residues.

The rearrangement links TRBV29-1 to TRBJ2-3, with 8 nucleotides matching TRBD1. V was clipped by 4 bases and J by 3 bases; unmatched bases: 3. The CDR3 has 13 residues. Germline V lookup: CDR1 SQVTM, CDR2 ANQGSEA. CDR3 region: CSVGQGRTDTQYF. CDR3 DNA sequence: TGCAGCGTTGGACAGGGGAGGACAGATACGCAGTATTTT.

The chain joins TRBV9 to TRBJ2-7, with 7 positions matching TRBD1. The germline V gene encodes CDR1 SGDLS and CDR2 YYNGEE. The CDR3 totals 16 residues. V trimming: 4 bases; J trimming: 2 bases; junction bases outside the gene matches: 12. The CDR3 reads CASSPRPGTAAYEQYF. DNA for the CDR3: TGTGCCAGCAGCCCCAGGCCCGGGACAGCCGCCTACGAGCAGTACTTC.

This chain connects TRBV5-1 to TRBJ1-1; 8 bases agree with TRBD1. Germline loops: CDR1 SGHRS, CDR2 YFSETQ. Losses at the gene ends were 0 bases for V and 7 bases for J; bases not matched to a gene: 8. The CDR3 spans 15 residues. The CDR3: CASSLERTGMGEAFF. The CDR3 nucleotides are TGCGCCAGCAGCTTGGAGCGGACAGGGATGGGTGAAGCTTTCTTT.

The chain is built from TRBV7-2 and TRBJ2-2; 13 bases align to TRBD2. Germline lookup yields CDR1 SGHTA and CDR2 FQGNSA. The CDR3 totals 17 residues. V dropped 3 bases and J dropped 2; count of bases not matched to a gene: 3. The CDR3 DNA sequence: TGTGCCAGCAGCTTTACTAGCGGGGGGGTTAACACCGGGGAGCTGTTTTTT. Its translation is CASSFTSGGVNTGELFF.

The chain joins TRBV2 to TRBJ2-1; 11 nucleotides agree with TRBD2. Trimming cost V 1 base and J 3 bases; bases outside gene matches: 2. Germline-derived CDR1 and CDR2 are SNHLY and FYNNEI. The length of the CDR3 is 16 residues. The CDR3 DNA sequence: TGTGCCAGCAGTGAAGGGACTAGCGGGCGCTACAATGAGCAGTTCTTC. Its translation is CASSEGTSGRYNEQFF.

The CDR3 protein is CAWSVRGTSVDTQYF. CDR3 coding DNA: TGTGCCTGGAGTGTACGGGGAACTAGCGTGGATACGCAGTATTTT. This chain uses TRBV30 with TRBJ2-3; 7 nucleotides match TRBD2. V shed 0 bases, J shed 6 bases, and the junction held 9 bases outside the gene matches. Germline V lookup: CDR1 GTSNPN, CDR2 SVGIG (reference sequence). This CDR3 has 15 residues.

V usage is TRBV7-7 and J usage is TRBJ2-3; 10 bases match TRBD2. Per the germline V gene, CDR1 is SSHAT and CDR2 is FNYEAQ (reference sequence). J lost 14 bases, V lost 5 bases, and 13 bases had no gene match. This CDR3 comprises 14 residues. The CDR3 DNA follows: TGTGCCAGCAGCGCGGGGGCGAGCGGGAGGGCCATGTATTTT. Encoded protein: CASSAGASGRAMYF. The full variable domain, in which reference TRBV7-7 and TRBJ2-3 provide the parts outside the CDR3, is GAGVSQSPRYKVTKRGQDVTLRCDPISSHATLYWYQQALGQGPEFLTYFNYEAQPDKSGLPSDRFSAERPEGSISTLTIQRTEQRDSAMYRCASSAGASGRAMYFGPGTRLTVL.

This clone has more than one count but fewer than ten. The chain links TRBV27 to TRBJ1-2; TRBD1 agrees at 9 bases. CDR3 length: 12 residues. The germline gives CDR1 MNHEY, CDR2 SMNVEV (reference sequence). V dropped 10 bases and J dropped 8; count of bases not matched to a gene: 8. The DNA for the CDR3 is TGTGCCACCGTGGACAGGGGATTCGGCTACACCTTC. It specifies CATVDRGFGYTF.

The sample holds one count of this clone. J is TRBJ2-1 and V is TRBV6-6; TRBD1 is a possible D gene (7 bases). Germline V gives CDR1 MNHNY, CDR2 SVGAGI (reference sequence). The CDR3 is 15 amino acids. V lost 5 bases to trimming and J lost 7 bases, with 18 bases between them. CDR3 bases: TGTGCCAGCAGTCAGTTCAGGGGGGCGTTGAATGAGCAGTTCTTC. This codes for CASSQFRGALNEQFF.

A remark on this clone: The junction departs from the called germline gene at one end, perhaps through a read error. This chain uses TRBV18 with TRBJ2-7; 9 bases match TRBD1. CDR3 length: 13 residues. CDR1 is KGHSH, CDR2 LQKENI, per germline. The CDR3 sequence is CASSPVDRGRRHF. The CDR3 DNA reads as TGTGCCAGCTCACCCGTGGACAGGGGTAGAAGGCACTTC.

The rearrangement joins TRBV11-1 to TRBJ1-2, with a possible D match to TRBD1 (5 bases). Trimming stripped 5 bases from V and 0 bases from J, with 16 bases between. This CDR3 has 16 residues. Germline CDR1 and CDR2: SGHAT and FQDESV (reference sequence). CDR3 sequence: CASSPTAWGANYGYTF. The CDR3 bases are TGTGCCAGCAGCCCGACCGCCTGGGGGGCTAACTATGGCTACACCTTC.

DNA of the CDR3: TGTGCCAGCAGCCGGGGACAGTCCTACGAGCAGTACTTC. Its translation: CASSRGQSYEQYF. The gene calls are TRBV11-3 and TRBJ2-7, with 7 nucleotides matching TRBD1. The germline V gene encodes CDR1 SGHNT and CDR2 YENEEA. The CDR3 extends over 13 amino acids. With 5 bases clipped from V and 1 base from J, the junction kept 2 bases outside the gene matches.

The V and J genes are TRBV7-9 and TRBJ1-6; D not certain. Trimming took 4 bases from V and 2 from J, leaving 12 bases between them. The CDR3 runs to 16 residues. Per germline, CDR1 SEHNR and CDR2 FQNEAQ (reference sequence). The CDR3 reads CASSSQSRPYNSPLHF. CDR3 nucleotides: TGTGCCAGCAGCTCCCAAAGCAGGCCCTATAATTCACCCCTCCACTTT. Combining the CDR3 with reference TRBV7-9 and TRBJ1-6 gives the whole variable domain DTGVSQNPRHKITKRGQNVTFRCDPISEHNRLYWYRQTLGQGPEFLTYFQNEAQLEKSRLLSDRFSAERPKGSFSTLEIQRTEQGDSAMYLCASSSQSRPYNSPLHFGNGTRLTVT.

The sample holds a few counts of this clone. This chain uses TRBV30 with TRBJ1-1; 8 bases agree with TRBD1. CDR1 and CDR2 from the germline V gene are GTSNPN and SVGIG (reference sequence). V lost 5 bases, J lost 4 bases, and 6 bases stayed unmatched. The CDR3 contains 13 residues. DNA of the CDR3: TGTGCCTGGTCGGACAGGGTGGGCACTGAAGCTTTCTTT. Encoded protein: CAWSDRVGTEAFF.

J is TRBJ2-3 and V is TRBV19, with D tentatively TRBD1 (5 bases). The ends were cut back, 2 bases at V and 4 bases at J, with 13 bases in the middle. The CDR3 sequence is 15 residues long. Germline CDR1 and CDR2: LNHDA and SQIVND (reference sequence). CDR3 loop: CASSIRREHSDTQYF. CDR3 DNA: TGTGCCAGTAGTATACGCAGGGAACATTCAGATACGCAGTATTTT.

V and J are TRBV4-3 and TRBJ1-1; 8 positions agree with TRBD1. The CDR3 is 16 residues long. Germline V gene lookup returns CDR1 LGHNA and CDR2 YSLEER. V trimming: 1 base; J trimming: 4 bases; junction bases outside the gene matches: 8. CDR3 loop: CASSQGGRGLSTEAFF. CDR3 nucleotide sequence: TGCGCCAGCAGCCAAGGTGGCAGGGGGCTGAGCACTGAAGCTTTCTTT.

This clone was seen only once. The chain is built from TRBV5-1 and TRBJ2-5, with 10 bases fitting TRBD2. Germline V gene sequence: CDR1 SGHRS, CDR2 YFSETQ. The ends lost 5 bases at V and 1 base at J; junction bases unmatched: 5. The CDR3 loop spans 15 amino acids. The CDR3 sequence is CASSRTSGPQETQYF. In DNA, the CDR3 is TGCGCCAGCAGTAGGACTAGCGGACCCCAAGAGACCCAGTACTTC.

V gene TRBV27 combines with J gene TRBJ2-1; 7 nucleotides agree with TRBD1. CDR1 and CDR2 from the germline V gene are MNHEY and SMNVEV (reference sequence). The CDR3 totals 17 residues. The ends lost 3 bases at V and 3 bases at J; junction bases unmatched: 11. The CDR3 DNA reads TGTGCCAGCAGTTTTAGGAGAGGGACAGTGGGCTACAATGAGCAGTTCTTC. Translated, it gives CASSFRRGTVGYNEQFF.

The rearrangement links TRBV18 to TRBJ2-2; 7 bases map to TRBD1. With 5 bases clipped from V and 1 base from J, the junction kept 4 bases outside the gene matches. Germline assignment: CDR1 KGHSH and CDR2 LQKENI. The CDR3 extends over 15 amino acids. The CDR3 DNA reads TGTGCCAGCTCATCCTGGACAGGGAACACCGGGGAGCTGTTTTTT. The encoded protein is CASSSWTGNTGELFF.

The chain joins TRBV15 to TRBJ2-3; maybe TRBD2 (5 bases). CDR1 and CDR2 from the germline V gene are LNHNV and YYDKDF (reference sequence). CDR3 length equals 15 residues. Trimming pared 0 bases from V and 2 bases from J, leaving 9 bases between. The CDR3 DNA reads TGTGCCACCAGCAGAGATGCACTAGTCACAGATACGCAGTATTTT. It yields the protein CATSRDALVTDTQYF.

This chain connects TRBV15 to TRBJ2-2; 8 bases align to TRBD2. In germline, CDR1 is LNHNV, CDR2 YYDKDF (reference sequence). This CDR3 contains 17 residues. V gave up 1 base and J gave up 5 bases; unmatched junction bases: 9. CDR3: CATSRGSSGRGTGELFF. The CDR3 DNA follows: TGTGCCACCAGCAGAGGGTCTAGCGGGCGGGGTACCGGGGAGCTGTTTTTT.

The rearrangement links TRBV13 to TRBJ2-7; D may be TRBD1 (5 bases). Germline CDR1 is PRHDT and CDR2 is FYEKMQ (reference sequence). V was clipped by 5 bases and J by 3 bases, with 11 bases between them. There are 13 residues in the CDR3. The chain's CDR3 is CASSRPQGYEQYF. In DNA form, the CDR3 reads TGTGCCAGCAGCCGACCCCAGGGCTACGAGCAGTACTTC.

V usage is TRBV9 and J usage is TRBJ1-1; no firm D call. The CDR3 spans 16 residues. V lost 2 bases, J lost 1 base, and 15 bases lay in between. CDR1 SGDLS and CDR2 YYNGEE come from the germline V gene. In DNA form, the CDR3 reads TGTGCCAGCAGCGTTACCGCTACGGCAGGGAACACTGAAGCTTTCTTT. Protein product: CASSVTATAGNTEAFF.

This chain connects TRBV7-2 to TRBJ2-7; 10 nucleotides align to TRBD2. CDR1 SGHTA and CDR2 FQGNSA come from the germline V gene. The CDR3 loop spans 15 amino acids. Trimming cost V 6 bases and J 2 bases; bases outside gene matches: 7. CDR3 protein: CASRSSGSATYEQYF. CDR3 DNA sequence: TGTGCCAGCAGATCTAGCGGGAGTGCGACCTACGAGCAGTACTTC.

On this clone: The identical CDR3 is also encoded by other nucleotide sequences in the sample. The chain carries TRBV15 and TRBJ1-1, with unresolved D. This CDR3 comprises 15 residues. Trimming pared 1 base from V and 0 bases from J, leaving 9 bases between. CDR1 and CDR2 (germline): LNHNV, YYDKDF (reference sequence). This CDR3 is CATSRVRQMNTEAFF. CDR3 sequence (DNA): TGTGCCACCAGCAGAGTGAGGCAAATGAACACTGAAGCTTTCTTT.

The rearrangement links TRBV12-5 to TRBJ1-1; the D gene is possibly TRBD1 (5 bases). The CDR3 sequence is 15 residues long. Germline CDR1 reads LGHNT; CDR2 reads FRNRAP. Trimming pared 7 bases from V and 0 bases from J, leaving 15 bases between. The CDR3: CASDKPGLVNTEAFF. CDR3 DNA sequence: TGTGCTAGTGATAAACCGGGACTGGTGAACACTGAAGCTTTCTTT.

The chain joins TRBV6-5 to TRBJ1-3; D unclear. The CDR3 is 13 residues long. The V end was cut by 7 bases, the J end by 0 bases, with 7 bases between. CDR1 and CDR2 from the germline V gene are MNHEY and SVGAGI. The CDR3 sequence: CASKESSGNTIYF. DNA for the CDR3: TGTGCCAGCAAGGAGAGCTCTGGAAACACCATATATTTT.

The chain carries TRBV6-5 and TRBJ1-2, with TRBD1 matching 9 bases. The germline gives CDR1 MNHEY, CDR2 SVGAGI. This CDR3 spans 13 amino acids. J was trimmed by 5 bases and V by 6 bases; bases with no gene match: 4. DNA of the CDR3: TGTGCCAGCAGGGACAGGGGAGGATATGGCTACACCTTC. Translated: CASRDRGGYGYTF.